These 11 T cell receptor beta chains share one sample of origin, sequenced in a study of blood T cell repertoires in COVID-19. Measured with immunoSEQ multiplex PCR; TCRdb has only the in-frame clones, and not every one. The table includes 250,000 to 350,000 clones, approximately 88% detected once. Sequencing used peripheral blood. The receptors stem from a man in his late teens or twenties who had recovered from COVID-19.

The V and J genes are TRBV5-4 and TRBJ2-1, with 7 bases lining up with TRBD1. The trim removed 6 bases at V and 8 bases at J, leaving 14 bases unmatched. Germline V gene data show CDR1 as SGHNT and CDR2 as YYREEE (reference sequence). CDR3 length: 15 residues. The CDR3 reads CASTRTTGSYDEQFF. The CDR3 region has the DNA TGTGCCAGCACCCGAACGACAGGGAGTTACGATGAGCAGTTCTTC.

The chain couples TRBV4-2 to TRBJ1-2; D is unclear. Germline loops: CDR1 LGHNA, CDR2 YNFKEQ. V gave up 1 base and J gave up 3 bases, with 12 bases separating them. This CDR3 is built from 15 residues. CDR3 loop: CASSQAHESHYGYTF. CDR3 bases: TGTGCCAGCAGCCAAGCACACGAAAGTCACTATGGCTACACCTTC.

This clone was seen more than once but under ten times. The chain combines TRBV27 with TRBJ2-3; tentative D call: TRBD2 (5 bases). Per germline, CDR1 MNHEY and CDR2 SMNVEV (reference sequence). The CDR3 extends over 15 amino acids. Trimming shortened V by 5 bases and J by 1 base, and 13 bases separated the two germline ends. The CDR3 sequence is CASSPTSRGTDTQYF. In nucleotides, the CDR3 is TGTGCCAGCAGTCCTACCTCGAGGGGCACAGATACGCAGTATTTT.

The chain employs TRBV5-4 and TRBJ1-1; 8 bases agree with TRBD1. With 5 bases clipped from V and 5 bases from J, the junction kept 8 bases outside the gene matches. CDR3 size: 14 residues. CDR1 SGHNT and CDR2 YYREEE come from the germline V gene (reference sequence). The CDR3, as DNA: TGTGCCAGCAGTTTGAGGACAGGGCGGACTGAAGCTTTCTTT. It yields the protein CASSLRTGRTEAFF. Full variable domain (missing parts from reference TRBV5-4 and TRBJ1-1): ETGVTQSPTHLIKTRGQQVTLRCSSQSGHNTVSWYQQALGQGPQFIFQYYREEENGRGNFPPRFSGLQFPNYSSELNVNALELDDSALYLCASSLRTGRTEAFFGQGTRLTVV.

This clone was detected only once. The chain employs TRBV6-5 and TRBJ2-5; 8 bases map to TRBD2. V lost 4 bases and J lost 4; bases outside the gene matches: 5. CDR3 length equals 14 residues. Germline CDR1 reads MNHEY; CDR2 reads SVGAGI. This chain's CDR3 is CASSSISGRETQYF. CDR3 sequence (DNA): TGTGCCAGCAGTTCTATAAGCGGGAGAGAGACCCAGTACTTC.

The chain recombines TRBV27 with TRBJ2-7; TRBD1 matches 7 bases. Germline V gene lookup returns CDR1 MNHEY and CDR2 SMNVEV (reference sequence). CDR3 length equals 15 residues. After removal of 5 bases from V and 2 bases from J, the junction contained 9 bases not matched to a gene. The CDR3 here is CASSPGRQGTYEQYF. The CDR3 nucleotides read TGTGCCAGCAGTCCCGGAAGACAGGGAACCTACGAGCAGTACTTC.

The chain employs TRBV6-6 and TRBJ2-2; 7 bases map to TRBD1. The CDR3 covers 14 residues. J was trimmed by 4 bases and V by 3 bases; bases with no gene match: 2. The germline V gene has CDR1 MNHNY and CDR2 SVGAGI (reference sequence). DNA of the CDR3: TGTGCCAGCAGTTATGGGACAGTCACCGGGGAGCTGTTTTTT. It specifies CASSYGTVTGELFF.

This clone was seen more than once but under ten times. V is TRBV7-9 and J is TRBJ1-1; a possible D gene is TRBD1 (5 bases). Per germline, CDR1 SEHNR and CDR2 FQNEAQ (reference sequence). CDR3 length: 11 residues. Between the trimmed V and J ends, which lost 5 bases and 7 bases, there was a span of 8 bases. In DNA, the CDR3 is TGTGCCAGCAGCCTAGGACATGAAGCTTTCTTT. Encoded protein: CASSLGHEAFF. The whole variable domain, remainder taken from reference TRBV7-9 and TRBJ1-1, is DTGVSQNPRHKITKRGQNVTFRCDPISEHNRLYWYRQTLGQGPEFLTYFQNEAQLEKSRLLSDRFSAERPKGSFSTLEIQRTEQGDSAMYLCASSLGHEAFFGQGTRLTVV.

This chain uses TRBV4-3 with TRBJ2-3; 10 positions agree with TRBD2. Losses at the gene ends were 0 bases for V and 2 bases for J; bases not matched to a gene: 8. This CDR3 is 18 amino acids long. Per germline, CDR1 LGHNA and CDR2 YSLEER. This CDR3 reads CASSQEISGGGYTDTQYF. In DNA, the CDR3 is TGCGCCAGCAGCCAAGAAATAAGCGGGGGGGGATACACAGATACGCAGTATTTT.

Regarding this clone: One junction end does not reproduce the germline sequence, and a read error may be involved. This chain connects TRBV9 to TRBJ1-2, with TRBD1 as a possible D gene (5 bases). The CDR3 is 15 amino acids. Germline CDR1 and CDR2: SGDLS and YYNGEE. CDR3 in DNA: TGTGCCCGCAGCGTCGCCGCGGGGGAGGGAGGGGGCTACACCTTC. Residues: CARSVAAGEGGGYTF. Drawing the rest from reference TRBV9 and TRBJ1-2, the complete variable domain is DSGVTQTPKHLITATGQRVTLRCSPRSGDLSVYWYQQSLDQGLQFLIQYYNGEERAKGNILERFSAQQFPDLHSELNLSSLELGDSALYFCARSVAAGEGGGYTFGSGTRLTVV.

The chain carries TRBV19 and TRBJ2-1; 8 positions match TRBD1. Germline values: CDR1 LNHDA, CDR2 SQIVND (reference sequence). The CDR3 totals 16 residues. The V gene end was trimmed by 6 bases and the J gene end by 2 bases; junction bases not matched to a gene: 9. CDR3 sequence: CASSKYTGGPYNEQFF. For the CDR3, the DNA is TGTGCCAGTAGCAAGTATACAGGGGGACCCTACAATGAGCAGTTCTTC.